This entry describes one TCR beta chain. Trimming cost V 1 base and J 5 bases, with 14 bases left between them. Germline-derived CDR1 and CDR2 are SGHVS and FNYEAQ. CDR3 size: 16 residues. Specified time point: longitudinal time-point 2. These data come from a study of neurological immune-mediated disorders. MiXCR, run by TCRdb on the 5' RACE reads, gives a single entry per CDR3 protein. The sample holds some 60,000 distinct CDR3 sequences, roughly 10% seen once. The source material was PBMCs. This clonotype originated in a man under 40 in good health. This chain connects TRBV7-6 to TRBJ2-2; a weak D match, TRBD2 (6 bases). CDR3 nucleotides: TGTGCCAGCAGCTTAGTGCCGGGAGTGATAACCGGGGAGCTGTTTTTT. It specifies CASSLVPGVITGELFF.